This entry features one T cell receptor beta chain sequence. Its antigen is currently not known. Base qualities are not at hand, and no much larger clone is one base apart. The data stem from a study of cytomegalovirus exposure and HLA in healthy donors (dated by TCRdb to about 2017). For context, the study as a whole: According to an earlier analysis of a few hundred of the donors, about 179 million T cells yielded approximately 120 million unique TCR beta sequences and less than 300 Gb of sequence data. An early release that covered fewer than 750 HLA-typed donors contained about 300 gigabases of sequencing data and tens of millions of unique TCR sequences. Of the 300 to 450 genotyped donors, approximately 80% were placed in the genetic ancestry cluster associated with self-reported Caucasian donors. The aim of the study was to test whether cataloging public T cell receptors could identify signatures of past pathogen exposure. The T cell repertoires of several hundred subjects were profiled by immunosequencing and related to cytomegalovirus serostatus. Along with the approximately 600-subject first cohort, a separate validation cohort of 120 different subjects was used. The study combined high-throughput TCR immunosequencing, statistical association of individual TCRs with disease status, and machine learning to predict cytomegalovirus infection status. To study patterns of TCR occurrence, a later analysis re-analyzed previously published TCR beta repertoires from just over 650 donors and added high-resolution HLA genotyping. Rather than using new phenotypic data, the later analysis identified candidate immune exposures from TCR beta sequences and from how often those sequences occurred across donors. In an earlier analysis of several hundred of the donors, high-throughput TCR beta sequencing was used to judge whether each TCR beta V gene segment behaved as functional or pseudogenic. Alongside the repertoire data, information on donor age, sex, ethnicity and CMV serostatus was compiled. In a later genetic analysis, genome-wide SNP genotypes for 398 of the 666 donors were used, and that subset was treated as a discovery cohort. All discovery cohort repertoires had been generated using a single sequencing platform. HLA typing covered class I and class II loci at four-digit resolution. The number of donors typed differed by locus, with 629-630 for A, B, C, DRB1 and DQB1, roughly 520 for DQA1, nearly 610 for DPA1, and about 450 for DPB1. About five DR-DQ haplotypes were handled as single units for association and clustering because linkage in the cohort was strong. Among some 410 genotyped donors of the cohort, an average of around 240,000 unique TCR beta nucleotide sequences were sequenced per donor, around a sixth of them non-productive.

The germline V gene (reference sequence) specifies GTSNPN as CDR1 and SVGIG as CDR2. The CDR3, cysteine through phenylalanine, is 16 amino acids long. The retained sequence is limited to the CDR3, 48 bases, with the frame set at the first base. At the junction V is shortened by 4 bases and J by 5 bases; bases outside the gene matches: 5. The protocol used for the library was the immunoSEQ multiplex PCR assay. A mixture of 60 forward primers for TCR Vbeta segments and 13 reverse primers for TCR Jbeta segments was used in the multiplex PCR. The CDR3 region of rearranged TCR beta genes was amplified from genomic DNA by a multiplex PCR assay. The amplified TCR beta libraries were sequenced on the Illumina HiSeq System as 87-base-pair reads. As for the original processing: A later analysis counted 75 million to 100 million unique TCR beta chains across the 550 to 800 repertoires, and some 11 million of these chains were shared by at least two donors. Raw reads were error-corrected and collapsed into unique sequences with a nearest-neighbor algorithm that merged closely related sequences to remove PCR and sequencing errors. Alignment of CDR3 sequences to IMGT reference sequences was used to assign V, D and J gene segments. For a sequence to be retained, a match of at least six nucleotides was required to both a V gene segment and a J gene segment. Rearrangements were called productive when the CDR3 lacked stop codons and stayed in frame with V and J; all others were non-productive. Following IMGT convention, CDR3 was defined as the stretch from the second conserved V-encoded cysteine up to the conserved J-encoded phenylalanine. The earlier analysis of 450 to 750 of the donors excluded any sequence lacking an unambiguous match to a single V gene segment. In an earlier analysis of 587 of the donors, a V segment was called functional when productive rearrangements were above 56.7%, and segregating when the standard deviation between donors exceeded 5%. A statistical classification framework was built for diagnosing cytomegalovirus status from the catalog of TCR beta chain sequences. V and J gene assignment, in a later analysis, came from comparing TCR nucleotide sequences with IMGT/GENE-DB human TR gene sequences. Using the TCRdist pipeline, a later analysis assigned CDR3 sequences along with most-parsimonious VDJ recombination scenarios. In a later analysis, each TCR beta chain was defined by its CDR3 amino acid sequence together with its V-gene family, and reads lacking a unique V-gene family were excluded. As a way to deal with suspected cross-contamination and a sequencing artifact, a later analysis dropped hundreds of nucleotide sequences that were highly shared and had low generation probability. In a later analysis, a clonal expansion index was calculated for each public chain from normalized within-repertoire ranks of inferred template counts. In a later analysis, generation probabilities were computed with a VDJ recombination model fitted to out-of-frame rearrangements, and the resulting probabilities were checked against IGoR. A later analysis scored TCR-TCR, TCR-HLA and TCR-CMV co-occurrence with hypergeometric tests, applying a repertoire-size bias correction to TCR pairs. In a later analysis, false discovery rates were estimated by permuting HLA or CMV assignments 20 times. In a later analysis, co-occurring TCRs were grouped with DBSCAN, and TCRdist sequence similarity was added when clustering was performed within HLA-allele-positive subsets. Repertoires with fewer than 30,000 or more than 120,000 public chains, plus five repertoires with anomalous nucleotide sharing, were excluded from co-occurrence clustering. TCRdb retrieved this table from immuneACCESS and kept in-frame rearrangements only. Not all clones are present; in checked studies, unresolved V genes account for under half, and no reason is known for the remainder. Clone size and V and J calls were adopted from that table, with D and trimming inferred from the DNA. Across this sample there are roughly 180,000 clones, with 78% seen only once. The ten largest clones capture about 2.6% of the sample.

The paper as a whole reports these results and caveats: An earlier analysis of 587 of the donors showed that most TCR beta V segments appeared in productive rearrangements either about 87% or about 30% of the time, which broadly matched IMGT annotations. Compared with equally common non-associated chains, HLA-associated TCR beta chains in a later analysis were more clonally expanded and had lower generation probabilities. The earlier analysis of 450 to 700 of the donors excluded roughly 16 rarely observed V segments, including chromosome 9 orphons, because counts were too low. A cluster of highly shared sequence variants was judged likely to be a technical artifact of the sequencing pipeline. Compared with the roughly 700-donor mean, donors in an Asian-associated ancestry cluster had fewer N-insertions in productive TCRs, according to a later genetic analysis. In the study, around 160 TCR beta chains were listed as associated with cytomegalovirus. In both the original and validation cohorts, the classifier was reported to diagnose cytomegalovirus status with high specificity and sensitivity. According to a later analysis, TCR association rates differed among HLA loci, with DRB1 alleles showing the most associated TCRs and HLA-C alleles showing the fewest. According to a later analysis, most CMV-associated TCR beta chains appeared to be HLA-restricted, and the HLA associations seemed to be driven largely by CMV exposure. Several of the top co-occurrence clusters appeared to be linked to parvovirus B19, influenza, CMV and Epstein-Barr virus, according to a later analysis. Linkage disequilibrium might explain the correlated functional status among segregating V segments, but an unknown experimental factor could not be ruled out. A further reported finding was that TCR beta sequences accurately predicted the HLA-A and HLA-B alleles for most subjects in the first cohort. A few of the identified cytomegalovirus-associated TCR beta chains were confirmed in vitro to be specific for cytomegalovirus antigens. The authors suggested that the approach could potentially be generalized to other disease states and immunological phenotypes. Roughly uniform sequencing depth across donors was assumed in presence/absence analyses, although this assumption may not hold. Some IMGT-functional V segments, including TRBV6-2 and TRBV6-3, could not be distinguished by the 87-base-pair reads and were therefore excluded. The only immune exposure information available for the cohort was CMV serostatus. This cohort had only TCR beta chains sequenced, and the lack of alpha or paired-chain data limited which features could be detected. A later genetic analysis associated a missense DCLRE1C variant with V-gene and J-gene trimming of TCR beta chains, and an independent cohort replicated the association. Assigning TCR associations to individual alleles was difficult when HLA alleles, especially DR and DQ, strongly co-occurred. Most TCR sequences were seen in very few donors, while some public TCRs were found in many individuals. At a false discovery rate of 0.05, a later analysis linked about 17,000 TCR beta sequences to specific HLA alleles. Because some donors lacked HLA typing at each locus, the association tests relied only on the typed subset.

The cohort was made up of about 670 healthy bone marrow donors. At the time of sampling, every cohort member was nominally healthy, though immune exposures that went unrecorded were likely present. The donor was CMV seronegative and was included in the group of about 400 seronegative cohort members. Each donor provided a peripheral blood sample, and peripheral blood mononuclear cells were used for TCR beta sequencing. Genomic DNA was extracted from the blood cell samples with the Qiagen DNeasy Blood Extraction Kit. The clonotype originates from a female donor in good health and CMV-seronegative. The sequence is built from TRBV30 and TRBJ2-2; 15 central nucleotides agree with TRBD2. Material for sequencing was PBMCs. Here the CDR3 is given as CAWTPGLAGGTGELFF. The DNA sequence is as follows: TGTGCCTGGACCCCCGGACTAGCGGGGGGGACCGGGGAGCTGTTTTTT.